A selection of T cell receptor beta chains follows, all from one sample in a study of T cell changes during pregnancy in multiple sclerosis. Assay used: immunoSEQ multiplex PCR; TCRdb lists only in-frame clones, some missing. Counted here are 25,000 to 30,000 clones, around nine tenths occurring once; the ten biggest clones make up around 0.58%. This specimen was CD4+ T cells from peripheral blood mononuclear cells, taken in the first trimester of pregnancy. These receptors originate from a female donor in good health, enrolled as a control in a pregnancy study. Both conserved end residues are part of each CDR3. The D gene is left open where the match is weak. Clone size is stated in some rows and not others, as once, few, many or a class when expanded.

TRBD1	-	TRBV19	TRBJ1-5	TGTGCCAGTACCCCTCCGGGACAGAGTGATGGTTGGGGTCAGCCCCAGCATTTT	CASTPPGQSDGWGQPQHF
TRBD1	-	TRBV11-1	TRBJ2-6	TGTGCCAGCAGCTCCGACAGGGGTTTCCTCCTGACTTTC	CASSSDRGFLLTF
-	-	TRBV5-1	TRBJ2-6	TGCGCCAGCAGTTTAGGAGGGTCTGGGGCCAACGTCCTGACTTTC	CASSLGGSGANVLTF
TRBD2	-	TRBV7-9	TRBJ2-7	TGTGCCAGCAGCTTCGGGACTAGCGTCGGCGAGCAGTACTTC	CASSFGTSVGEQYF
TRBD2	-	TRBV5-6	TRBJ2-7	TGTGCCAGCAGCTTGACTAGCGGGAGACCCAACGAGCAGTACTTC	CASSLTSGRPNEQYF
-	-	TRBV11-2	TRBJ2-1	TGTGCCAGCACCGTCTCCGGGAAGCACAATGAGCAGTTCTTC	CASTVSGKHNEQFF
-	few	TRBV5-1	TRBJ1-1	TGCGCCAGCAGCTTGGGGACACATCCGAACACTGAAGCTTTCTTT	CASSLGTHPNTEAFF
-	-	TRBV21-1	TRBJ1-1	TGTGCCACCAGGTCAGGATGGGCTATTACTGAAGCTTTCTTT	CATRSGWAITEAFF
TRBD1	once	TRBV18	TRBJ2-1	TGTGCCAGCTCACCAGCCGGGACAGGGATTGGGTACAATGAGCAGTTCTTC	CASSPAGTGIGYNEQFF
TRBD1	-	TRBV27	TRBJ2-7	TGTGCCAGCAGTTTAGCACAGGGGGCGGACGAGCAGTACTTC	CASSLAQGADEQYF
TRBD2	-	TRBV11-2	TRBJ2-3	TGTGCCAGCAGCCCTCGGATATTAGCGGGGAGGGATACGCAGTATTTT	CASSPRILAGRDTQYF
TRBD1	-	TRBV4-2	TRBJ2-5	TGTGCCAGCAGCCAACGCCGGGGACAGGGGGAAGAGACCCAGTACTTC	CASSQRRGQGEETQYF
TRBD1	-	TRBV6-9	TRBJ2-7	TGTGCCAGCAGTTATTTCTTCGGACAGGGGAGGTACGAGCAGTACTTC	CASSYFFGQGRYEQYF
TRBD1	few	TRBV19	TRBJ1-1	TGTGCCAGTAGTGTGGGACAGGGGGACACTGAAGCTTTCTTT	CASSVGQGDTEAFF
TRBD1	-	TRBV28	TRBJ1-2	TGTGCCAGTAGACAGGGGGCTACTAACTATGGCTACACCTTC	CASRQGATNYGYTF
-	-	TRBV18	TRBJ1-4	TGTGCCAGCTCACCACCCGGGAAGACTAATGAAAAACTGTTTTTT	CASSPPGKTNEKLFF
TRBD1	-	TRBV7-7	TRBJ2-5	TGTGCTAGCAGCTCCAAACCCCCCGACAGGGCCCAAGAGACCCAGTACTTC	CASSSKPPDRAQETQYF
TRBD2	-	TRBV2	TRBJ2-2	TGTGCCAGCAATCAGCGGGGGGAGGTCGGGGAGCTGTTTTTT	CASNQRGEVGELFF
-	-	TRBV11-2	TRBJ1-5	TGTGCCAGCAGCTCTACAGGGTATCAGCCCCAGCATTTT	CASSSTGYQPQHF
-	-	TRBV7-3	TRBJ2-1	TGTGCCAGCAGCTTAACACAGGGTGGCAACAATGAGCAGTTCTTC	CASSLTQGGNNEQFF
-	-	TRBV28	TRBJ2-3	TGTGCCAGCACCACAGGGTACGGGCCCCCAGATACGCAGTATTTT	CASTTGYGPPDTQYF
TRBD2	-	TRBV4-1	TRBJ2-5	TGCGCCAGCAGGAAAGGGCTAGCGGGGGGCCGACAAGAGACCCAGTACTTC	CASRKGLAGGRQETQYF
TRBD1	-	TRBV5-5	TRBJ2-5	TGTGCCAGCAGCTTGGACAGGGGAAGGCAAGAGACCCAGTACTTC	CASSLDRGRQETQYF
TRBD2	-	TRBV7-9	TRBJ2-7	TGTGCCAGCAGCATGATTAGCGGGAGTAGCGTCGAGCAGTACTTC	CASSMISGSSVEQYF
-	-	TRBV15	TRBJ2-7	TGTGCCACCAGCAGAGAGTATGGACAGACCGAGCAGTACTTC	CATSREYGQTEQYF
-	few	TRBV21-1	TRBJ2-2	TGTGCCAGTAAGAACCAGGGAAGACGCACCGGGGAGCTGTTTTTT	CASKNQGRRTGELFF
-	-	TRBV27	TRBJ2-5	TGTGCCAGCAGTTCCCAATCCCAAGAGACCCAGTACTTC	CASSSQSQETQYF
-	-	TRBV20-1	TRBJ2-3	TGCAGTGATGAAGTAGCAGATACGCAGTATTTT	CSDEVADTQYF
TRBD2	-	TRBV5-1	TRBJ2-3	TGCGCCAGCAGCTTTGGACTAGCGGGGGGGCCAAACACAGATACGCAGTATTTT	CASSFGLAGGPNTDTQYF
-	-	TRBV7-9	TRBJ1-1	TGTGCCAGCAGCCCCGGGGGGGGGCGCGGGACCACTGAAGCTTTCTTT	CASSPGGGRGTTEAFF
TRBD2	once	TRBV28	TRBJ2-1	TGTGCCAGCAGTTACAGCGGGAGGGCCCTCAATGAGCAGTTCTTC	CASSYSGRALNEQFF